Listed below are T cell receptor beta chains from one sample, sequenced in a study of blood T cell repertoires in COVID-19. Only in-frame clones appear in the TCRdb table, and some are missing; sequencing was by immunoSEQ multiplex PCR. Of tens of thousands of clones in the sample, approximately 84% are singletons; the top ten hold 25% to 30%. The sequenced sample was peripheral blood. These TCRs come from a human donor in a cohort sampled during active COVID-19. CDR3s include the opening cysteine and the closing phenylalanine or tryptophan. The D gene is left open where the match is weak. Rows may omit the clone size; those that give it use once, few, many or a size class.

v_gene	d_gene	j_gene	abundance	CDR3aa	CDR3nt
TRBV25-1	-	TRBJ2-7	-	CASSEFSYEQYF	TGTGCCAGCAGTGAATTTAGTTACGAGCAGTACTTC
TRBV3-1/TRBV3-2	-	TRBJ1-5	few	CASSPGGVGQPQHF	TGTGCCAGCAGCCCTGGGGGGGTCGGTCAGCCCCAGCATTTT
TRBV27	TRBD1	TRBJ1-1	few	CASSRPDRGHTEAFF	TGTGCCAGCAGTCGCCCCGACAGGGGCCACACTGAAGCTTTCTTT
TRBV27	-	TRBJ1-2	-	CASQSPGTYGYTF	TGTGCCAGCCAAAGCCCGGGAACCTATGGCTACACCTTC
TRBV21-1	-	TRBJ2-4	-	CASSKGGQSLKNIQYF	TGTGCCAGCAGCAAGGGGGGACAGAGCCTAAAAAACATTCAGTACTTC
TRBV10-3	TRBD1	TRBJ1-3	-	CAIRETGEHGNTIYF	TGTGCCATCAGGGAAACAGGGGAACATGGAAACACCATATATTTT
TRBV5-1	-	TRBJ2-5	-	CASTDTLQETQYF	TGCGCCAGCACGGACACCTTACAAGAGACCCAGTACTTC
TRBV5-4	TRBD1	TRBJ2-3	-	CASTLGAGQGAYTQYF	TGTGCCAGCACCTTGGGAGCGGGACAGGGGGCTTATACGCAGTATTTT
TRBV6-5	-	TRBJ2-4	-	CASSYQGAGLSIQYF	TGTGCCAGCAGTTACCAGGGAGCGGGTCTGAGCATTCAGTACTTC
TRBV6-5	TRBD1	TRBJ1-1	-	CASLGQGLLAFF	TGTGCCAGTCTCGGACAGGGGCTTTTGGCTTTCTTT
TRBV7-2	-	TRBJ1-2	-	CASYPFRGGGGYTF	TGTGCCAGCTACCCGTTTAGGGGGGGTGGAGGCTACACCTTC
TRBV7-2	TRBD1	TRBJ2-5	-	CASSFAQGASETQYF	TGTGCCAGCAGCTTTGCCCAGGGGGCGAGTGAGACCCAGTACTTC
TRBV7-2	TRBD2	TRBJ2-1	-	CASRISGGSNEQFF	TGTGCCAGCAGGATTAGCGGGGGGTCAAATGAGCAGTTCTTC
TRBV18	-	TRBJ1-6	few	CASSREERRNTLHF	TGTGCCAGCTCACGCGAGGAACGGAGGAACACCCTCCACTTT
TRBV6-1	-	TRBJ2-1	-	CASSEIERLYNEQFF	TGTGCCAGCAGTGAAATAGAGCGACTCTACAATGAGCAGTTCTTC
TRBV5-1	TRBD1	TRBJ1-2	-	CASSRGDSYGYTF	TGCGCCAGCAGCCGCGGGGACAGTTATGGCTACACCTTC
TRBV10-2	-	TRBJ2-3	-	CASSQDITDTQYF	TGCGCCAGCAGTCAGGACATCACAGATACGCAGTATTTT
TRBV29-1	-	TRBJ1-1	-	CSVVPIRGQGTEAFF	TGCAGCGTCGTGCCGATCAGGGGACAAGGCACTGAAGCTTTCTTT
TRBV15	-	TRBJ2-3	-	CATSRDRGSSNTQYF	TGTGCCACCAGCAGAGACAGGGGATCCTCCAATACGCAGTATTTT
TRBV4-1	TRBD2	TRBJ2-2	large	CASSQDGLAGASGGELFF	TGCGCCAGCAGCCAAGATGGGCTAGCGGGGGCCTCGGGCGGGGAGCTGTTTTTT
TRBV7-6	TRBD2	TRBJ2-3	once	CASSQSGVVDTQYF	TGTGCCAGCAGCCAGAGCGGGGTTGTGGATACGCAGTATTTT
TRBV6-5	TRBD2	TRBJ2-2	-	CASRSGGGIAGELFF	TGTGCCAGCCGCTCTGGGGGGGGTATTGCCGGGGAGCTGTTTTTT
TRBV6-5	TRBD1	TRBJ1-2	-	CASSYTGGNYGYTF	TGTGCCAGCAGTTACACAGGGGGTAACTATGGCTACACCTTC
TRBV5-1	TRBD1	TRBJ1-4	once	CVSSLGQKNEKLFF	TGCGTCAGCAGCTTGGGACAGAAGAATGAAAAACTGTTTTTT
TRBV27	TRBD1	TRBJ1-1	once	CASSVSGTAVTEAFF	TGTGCCAGCAGTGTCTCCGGGACAGCGGTAACTGAAGCTTTCTTT
TRBV28	TRBD2	TRBJ2-7	-	CASSLPRGGTYEQYF	TGTGCCAGCAGTTTACCCCGCGGGGGGACCTACGAGCAGTACTTC
TRBV14	TRBD2	TRBJ2-3	-	CASSLLAGGLTDTQYF	TGTGCCAGCAGTCTACTCGCGGGGGGCCTCACAGATACGCAGTATTTT
TRBV4-1	TRBD2	TRBJ2-5	-	CASSQQAGGRGTQYF	TGCGCCAGCAGCCAACAAGCGGGGGGGCGAGGGACCCAGTACTTC
TRBV4-1	-	TRBJ1-6	-	CASSQEGASSYNSPLHF	TGCGCCAGCAGCCAAGAGGGGGCCAGCTCCTATAATTCACCCCTCCACTTT
TRBV18	-	TRBJ1-1	-	CASSQLPTAMNTEAFF	TGTGCCAGCTCCCAACTCCCGACAGCCATGAACACTGAAGCTTTCTTT
TRBV6-4	TRBD2	TRBJ2-2	-	CASSDWTGGRTGELFF	TGTGCCAGCAGTGACTGGACGGGGGGGCGCACCGGGGAGCTGTTTTTT
TRBV19	-	TRBJ1-5	-	CASSIGLGSDSNQPQHF	TGTGCCAGTAGTATAGGGTTAGGGAGCGATAGCAATCAGCCCCAGCATTTT
TRBV6-5	-	TRBJ1-1	many	CASTQGREARIF	TGTGCCAGCACCCAGGGGAGGGAGGCCAGGATCTTT
TRBV7-9	-	TRBJ1-2	-	CASSLAVPGGNAGYTF	TGTGCCAGCAGCTTAGCGGTTCCGGGGGGGAATGCTGGCTACACCTTC
TRBV6-5	TRBD1	TRBJ1-1	-	CASSTRDRVTEAFF	TGTGCCAGCAGTACCCGGGACAGGGTAACTGAAGCTTTCTTT
TRBV2	-	TRBJ1-2	-	CASSEAGYGGYTF	TGTGCCAGCAGTGAAGCGGGCTATGGGGGCTACACCTTC
TRBV7-2	TRBD1	TRBJ1-1	once	CASSSGTGARGGAFF	TGTGCCAGCAGCTCCGGGACAGGGGCGCGCGGGGGGGCTTTCTTT
TRBV5-1	TRBD2	TRBJ2-5	-	CASAPAAGVGQETQYF	TGCGCCAGCGCCCCCGCGGCGGGGGTAGGCCAAGAGACCCAGTACTTC
TRBV7-2	TRBD1	TRBJ2-2	few	CASSLEDIWGTALTELFF	TGTGCCAGCAGCTTAGAGGATATATGGGGGACAGCCCTTACGGAGCTGTTTTTT
TRBV19	TRBD1	TRBJ1-4	-	CASSVDRVGDEKLFF	TGTGCCAGTAGTGTCGACAGGGTAGGGGATGAAAAACTGTTTTTT
TRBV6-5	TRBD2	TRBJ2-7	-	CASSYSRPGRDEQYF	TGTGCCAGCAGTTACTCGCGGCCAGGGAGGGACGAGCAGTACTTC
TRBV24-1	TRBD1	TRBJ2-3	-	CATSTGAGTDTQYF	TGTGCCACCAGTACAGGGGCCGGCACAGATACGCAGTATTTT
TRBV11-2	-	TRBJ2-7	-	CASSPPGEQYF	TGTGCCAGCTCCCCTCCCGGGGAGCAGTACTTC
TRBV11-3	TRBD1	TRBJ2-2	-	CASSLGQGAYTGELFF	TGTGCCAGCAGCTTAGGACAGGGGGCGTACACCGGGGAGCTGTTTTTT
TRBV19	TRBD1	TRBJ1-1	many	CASSTPRQGWSTEAFF	TGTGCCAGTAGTACCCCACGACAGGGGTGGAGCACTGAAGCTTTCTTT
TRBV9	-	TRBJ1-5	-	CASSVAGGNQPQHF	TGTGCCAGCAGCGTAGCCGGGGGCAATCAGCCCCAGCATTTT
TRBV9	-	TRBJ2-1	-	CASSTRTGFEQFF	TGTGCCAGCAGCACCCGGACGGGATTTGAGCAGTTCTTC
TRBV7-2	-	TRBJ2-6	-	CASSLGQGVLVPGANVLTF	TGTGCCAGCAGCTTAGGGCAAGGAGTCCTTGTGCCTGGGGCCAACGTCCTGACTTTC
TRBV15	TRBD1	TRBJ2-1	once	CATSRDLLGQEERSSYNEQFF	TGTGCCACCAGCAGAGATTTACTAGGACAGGAGGAAAGGAGCTCCTACAATGAGCAGTTCTTC
TRBV2	TRBD1	TRBJ1-4	-	CASTGQGARKLFF	TGTGCCAGCACCGGCCAGGGGGCGAGAAAACTGTTTTTT
TRBV14	TRBD2	TRBJ2-1	-	CASSQGQRGAYNEQFF	TGTGCCAGCAGCCAAGGACAGCGGGGGGCGTACAATGAGCAGTTCTTC
TRBV7-8	-	TRBJ2-7	once	CASSSSAGEQYF	TGTGCCAGCAGCTCTTCGGCGGGCGAGCAGTACTTC
TRBV4-2	-	TRBJ2-3	-	CASQGGGSTDTQYF	TGTGCCAGCCAAGGAGGCGGTTCCACAGATACGCAGTATTTT
TRBV2	-	TRBJ1-5	-	CASNSDNSNQPQHF	TGTGCCAGCAACAGTGATAATAGCAATCAGCCCCAGCATTTT
TRBV2	TRBD2	TRBJ2-7	-	CASMGTGGPYEQYF	TGTGCCAGCATGGGGACGGGGGGACCCTACGAGCAGTACTTC